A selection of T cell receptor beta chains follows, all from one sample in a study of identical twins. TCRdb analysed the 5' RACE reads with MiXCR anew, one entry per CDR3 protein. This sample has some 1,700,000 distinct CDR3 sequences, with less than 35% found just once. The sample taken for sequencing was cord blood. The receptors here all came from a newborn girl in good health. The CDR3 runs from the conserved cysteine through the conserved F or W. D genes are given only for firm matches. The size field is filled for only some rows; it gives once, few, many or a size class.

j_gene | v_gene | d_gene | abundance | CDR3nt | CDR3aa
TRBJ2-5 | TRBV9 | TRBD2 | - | TGTGCCAGCAGCGTGTCGGGGGAGGGAGAGACCCAGTACTTC | CASSVSGEGETQYF
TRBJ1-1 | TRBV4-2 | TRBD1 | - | TGTGCCAGCAGCGCTCCCGGGACAGGGGGCGCTTCCGCTTTCTTT | CASSAPGTGGASAFF
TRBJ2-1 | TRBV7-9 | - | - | TGTGCCACCATAAACAGGGGGGGCTCCTACAATGAGCAGTTCTTC | CATINRGGSYNEQFF
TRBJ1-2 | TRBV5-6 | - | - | TGTGCCAGCAGCACGGACGCCATTAGCTATGGCTACACCTTC | CASSTDAISYGYTF
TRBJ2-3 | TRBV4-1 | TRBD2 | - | TGCGCCAGCAGCTCCTCACCTAGCGGGGGGGCAGGCACAGATACGCAGTATTTT | CASSSSPSGGAGTDTQYF
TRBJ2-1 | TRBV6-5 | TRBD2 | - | TGTGCCAGCAGCCGTAGCGGGAGAGGATACAATGAGCAGTTCTTC | CASSRSGRGYNEQFF
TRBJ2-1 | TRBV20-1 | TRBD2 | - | TGCAGTGCTACCCGGTATAGCGGGAGGGCAGATGAGCAGTTCTTC | CSATRYSGRADEQFF
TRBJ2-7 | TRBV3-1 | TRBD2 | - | TGTGCCAGCAGCCAAGGGACTAGACGAAACGAGCAGTACTTC | CASSQGTRRNEQYF
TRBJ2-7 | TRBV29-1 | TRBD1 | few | TGCAGCGTTGAAGAACGGGACAGGGCGGGTGAGCAGTACTTC | CSVEERDRAGEQYF
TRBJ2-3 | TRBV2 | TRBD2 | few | TGTGCCAGCAGTGAAGTGCGACTAGCGGGGGAACGCACAGATACGCAGTATTTT | CASSEVRLAGERTDTQYF
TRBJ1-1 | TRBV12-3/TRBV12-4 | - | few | TGTGCCAGCAGGGTAACTATGAACACTGAAGCTTTCTTT | CASRVTMNTEAFF
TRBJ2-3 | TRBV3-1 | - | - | TGTGCCAGCAGCCAAGCGGGGAGTAGGTTCGCAGATACGCAGTATTTT | CASSQAGSRFADTQYF
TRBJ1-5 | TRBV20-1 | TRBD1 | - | TGCAGTGCTAGTGTACTCTGGGACAGGGATGATCAGCCCCAGCATTTT | CSASVLWDRDDQPQHF
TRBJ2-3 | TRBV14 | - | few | TGTGCCAGCAGCCAAAGTGGAGTTGCGGTGAGGTCTAGCACAGATACGCAGTATTTT | CASSQSGVAVRSSTDTQYF
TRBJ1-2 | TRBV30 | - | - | TGTGCCTGGAGTGGGACTAACTATGGCTACACCTTC | CAWSGTNYGYTF
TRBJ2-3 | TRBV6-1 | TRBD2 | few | TGTGCCAGCAGTGATCTTAGCGGGGGGATACGCACAGATACGCAGTATTTT | CASSDLSGGIRTDTQYF
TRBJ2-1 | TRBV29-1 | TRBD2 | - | TGCAGCGTTGTGACGGGAGGGCAGTTCTTC | CSVVTGGQFF
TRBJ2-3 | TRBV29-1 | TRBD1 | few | TGCAGCGCGGGCTGGGACAGCAGCACAGATACGCAGTATTTT | CSAGWDSSTDTQYF
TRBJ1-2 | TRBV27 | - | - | TGTGCCAGCAGCCCCTGGGTTGAGGGGGGAGGCTACACCTTC | CASSPWVEGGGYTF
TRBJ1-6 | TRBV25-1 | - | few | TGTGCCAGCAGTGGACAGCCAGGGATCTATAATTCACCCCTCCACTTT | CASSGQPGIYNSPLHF
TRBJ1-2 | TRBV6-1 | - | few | TGTGCCAGCACCCTTCGGGGAGGCAGTTTGAACTATGGCTACACCTTC | CASTLRGGSLNYGYTF
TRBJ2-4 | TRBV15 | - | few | TGTGCCACCAGCAGAGCGGCCCTAGCCAAAAACATTCAGTACTTC | CATSRAALAKNIQYF
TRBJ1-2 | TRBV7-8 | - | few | TGTGCCAGCTTCGACAGAGGCGGGGCTAACTATGGCTACACCTTC | CASFDRGGANYGYTF
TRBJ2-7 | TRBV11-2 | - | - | TGTGCCAGCAGCTTAGAGCCATTCTCCTACAATGAGCAGTACTTC | CASSLEPFSYNEQYF
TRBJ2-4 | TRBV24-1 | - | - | TGTGCCACCAGTCCTCGGACAGAGAAAAACATTCAGTACTTC | CATSPRTEKNIQYF
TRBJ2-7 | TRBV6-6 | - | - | TGTGCCAGCAGTTACGAAAGGGCCTCCGGCGAGCAGTACTTC | CASSYERASGEQYF
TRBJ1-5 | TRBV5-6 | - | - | TGTGCCAGCAGCTTGTATGCGCAGGATCAGCCCCAGCATTTT | CASSLYAQDQPQHF
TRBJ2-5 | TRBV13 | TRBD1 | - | TGTGCCAGCAGCACGCCCGGGACAGGAAAACACAATGAGCAGTACTTC | CASSTPGTGKHNEQYF
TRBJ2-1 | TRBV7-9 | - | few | TGTGCCAGCAGCCCCCTGACGGATGAGCAGTTCTTC | CASSPLTDEQFF
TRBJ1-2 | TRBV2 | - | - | TGTGCCAGCAGTGAATGGGTTCTTAACTATGGCTACACCTTC | CASSEWVLNYGYTF
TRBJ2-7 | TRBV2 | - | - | TGTGCCAGCAGTGAGTATGGCGAGCAGTACTTC | CASSEYGEQYF
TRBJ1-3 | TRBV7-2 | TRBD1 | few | TGTGCCAGCAGCTTTAGGGGGCTTGGAAACACCATATATTTT | CASSFRGLGNTIYF
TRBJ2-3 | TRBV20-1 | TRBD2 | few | TGCAGTGCTGCCCAGCGGGGGGGCATCGCAGATACGCAGTATTTT | CSAAQRGGIADTQYF
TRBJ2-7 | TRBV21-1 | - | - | TGTGCCAGCAGCAAAGCGGGCAGGGGCGAGGACAATGAGCAGTACTTC | CASSKAGRGEDNEQYF
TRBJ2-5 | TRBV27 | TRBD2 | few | TGTGCCAGCAGTTTGTTTAGCGGGAAAGAGACCCAGTACTTC | CASSLFSGKETQYF
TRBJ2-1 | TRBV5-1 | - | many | TGCGCCAGCAGCTTAGAACCCCTTGAGCAGTTCTTC | CASSLEPLEQFF
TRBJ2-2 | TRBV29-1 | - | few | TGCAGCGTTGAAGGTGACTACACCGGGGAGCTGTTTTTT | CSVEGDYTGELFF
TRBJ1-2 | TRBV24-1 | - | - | TGTGCCACCAGTGATCCTAGCGACACGTCCTATACTGGCTACACCTTC | CATSDPSDTSYTGYTF
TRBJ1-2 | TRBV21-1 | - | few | TGTGCCAGCAGCAAAGAACAGGTTTACTATGGCTACACCTTC | CASSKEQVYYGYTF
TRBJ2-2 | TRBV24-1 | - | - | TGTGCCACCGAGCAGACCAACACCGGGGAGCTGTTTTTT | CATEQTNTGELFF
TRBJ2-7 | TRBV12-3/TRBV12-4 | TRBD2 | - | TGTGCCAGCAGTTCTTCCCCGGGACTAGCGGGGTATCCCTCCTACGAGCAGTACTTC | CASSSSPGLAGYPSYEQYF
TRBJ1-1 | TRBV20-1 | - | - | TGCAGTGGCCGGACAGACCGTTACACTGAAGCTTTCTTT | CSGRTDRYTEAFF
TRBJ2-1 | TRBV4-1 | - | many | TGCGCCAGCAGCCCGCTATTCTCTTCCGGATTAGCCGGGACATCTAAAGAGCAGTTCTTC | CASSPLFSSGLAGTSKEQFF
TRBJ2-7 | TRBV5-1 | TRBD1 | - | TGCGCCAGCAGCCCCGGAGGACAGGTCTCCTACGAGCAGTACTTC | CASSPGGQVSYEQYF
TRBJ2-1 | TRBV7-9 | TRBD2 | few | TGTGCCAGCAGCTATTCCGGGGGGGCTATAAACAATGAGCAGTTCTTC | CASSYSGGAINNEQFF
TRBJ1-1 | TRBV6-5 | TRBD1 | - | TGTGCCAGCAGTTACTCTCCTACAGGGGAGACTGAAGCTTTCTTT | CASSYSPTGETEAFF
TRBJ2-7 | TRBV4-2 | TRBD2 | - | TGTGCCAGCAGCCAGCGACTAGCGGGAGGTCCCACCTACGAGCAGTACTTC | CASSQRLAGGPTYEQYF
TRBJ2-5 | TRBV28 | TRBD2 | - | TGTGCCAGCAGTTTTTTGGTAGCGGGAGGATGGGATCAAGAGACCCAGTACTTC | CASSFLVAGGWDQETQYF
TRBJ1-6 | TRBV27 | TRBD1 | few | TGTGCCAGCAGTCCGGGACAGTACTCCTATAATTCACCCCTCCACTTT | CASSPGQYSYNSPLHF
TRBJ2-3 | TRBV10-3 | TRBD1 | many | TGTGCCATCAGTGAGAAGTCGGACAGGGGGGATACGCAGTATTTT | CAISEKSDRGDTQYF